These 6 T cell receptor beta chains share one sample of origin, sequenced in a study of cytomegalovirus exposure and HLA in healthy donors (dated by TCRdb to the late 2010s). Library method: the immunoSEQ multiplex PCR assay. The multiplex PCR relied on a mix of 60 forward primers for TCR Vbeta segments and 13 reverse primers for TCR Jbeta segments. TCRdb's version of the immuneACCESS table is confined to in-frame rearrangements and falls short of the full clone set. An unresolved V gene accounts for under half of the shortfall where checked; the remainder is of unknown origin. This sample lists roughly 150,000 clones; approximately 80% were detected once. The top ten clones comprise around 2.4% of the sample. The source material was PBMCs. These TCRs come from a male donor in good health and CMV-seronegative.

On this clone: Other nucleotide sequences in the sample specify the same CDR3. The J gene is TRBJ1-1, the V gene TRBV27, with D perhaps TRBD1 (5 bases). Germline lookup yields CDR1 MNHEY and CDR2 SMNVEV (reference sequence). Trimming cost V 3 bases and J 3 bases, with 11 bases left between them. The CDR3 runs 14 residues. The CDR3: CASSLGQGYTEAFF. The CDR3, as DNA: TGTGCCAGCAGTTTGGGGCAGGGCTACACTGAAGCTTTCTTT.

In its sample, this clone was seen a few times. J is TRBJ2-5 and V is TRBV5-1, with 7 bases identical to TRBD1. Germline lookup yields CDR1 SGHRS and CDR2 YFSETQ. The CDR3 is 15 amino acids. V lost 2 bases, J lost 3 bases, and 7 bases stayed unmatched. CDR3 DNA: TGCGCCAGCAGCTTTAACTGGGACAGCAAAGAGACCCAGTACTTC. Protein product: CASSFNWDSKETQYF.

This rearrangement joins TRBV2 to TRBJ2-3; no definite D call. Germline V CDR1 and CDR2: SNHLY, FYNNEI. V lost 11 bases, J lost 4 bases, and 10 bases lay in between. CDR3 length: 11 amino acids. The CDR3 loop reads CASTQADTQYF. In nucleotides, the CDR3 is TGTGCCTCCACCCAGGCAGATACGCAGTATTTT.

The CDR3 coding sequence is TGTGCCAGTAGTATGCGACCGGGCCGTATAGGGAGGATGAACACTGAAGCTTTCTTT. Its protein product is CASSMRPGRIGRMNTEAFF. V gene TRBV19 combines with J gene TRBJ1-1; no firm D call. This CDR3 is 19 amino acids long. The germline V and J ends were trimmed by 3 bases and 0 bases, with 23 bases remaining between them. The germline V gene has CDR1 LNHDA and CDR2 SQIVND (reference sequence).

The chain recombines TRBV7-2 with TRBJ2-2; TRBD2 agrees at 7 bases. The CDR3 sequence is 14 residues long. Losses at the gene ends were 5 bases for V and 6 bases for J; bases not matched to a gene: 6. CDR1 is SGHTA, CDR2 FQGNSA, per germline. CDR3 in DNA: TGTGCCAGCAGCCTAATTAGCGGGCCCGGGGAGCTGTTTTTT. It codes for CASSLISGPGELFF.

V gene TRBV19 combines with J gene TRBJ2-7, with TRBD1 as a possible D gene (5 bases). The germline CDR1 and CDR2 sequences are LNHDA and SQIVND (reference sequence). The CDR3 has 13 residues. The V end was cut by 3 bases, the J end by 6 bases, with 12 bases between. CDR3 nucleotides: TGTGCCAGTAGTATCATGGGGCAGGCCGAGCAGTACTTC. This sequence encodes CASSIMGQAEQYF.